These 8 T cell receptor beta chains were sequenced from one sample in a study of T cell responses to AZD1222 COVID-19 vaccine. Profiled with immunoSEQ multiplex PCR; TCRdb holds only in-frame clones, not every one. Here the sample spans more than 75,000 clones, 85% to 90% being singletons. Material: peripheral blood, obtained on day 0 of AZD1222 vaccination. These receptors were collected from an adult in good health.

The chain links TRBV27 to TRBJ1-5; weak D call: TRBD1 (6 bases). Germline CDR1 and CDR2: MNHEY and SMNVEV (reference sequence). V was cut by 2 bases and J by 4 bases, with 12 bases left in between. CDR3 length: 15 amino acids. Here the CDR3 reads CASSLRQATNQPQHF. Written as DNA, the CDR3 is TGTGCCAGCAGTTTAAGACAGGCCACTAATCAGCCCCAGCATTTT.

This chain joins TRBV5-1 and TRBJ2-3, with TRBD2 as a possible D gene (6 bases). In germline, CDR1 is SGHRS, CDR2 YFSETQ. Trimming left V 4 bases short and J 5 bases short, with 20 bases between. CDR3 length: 16 amino acids. The CDR3 spells CASSKGGPSVGDTQYF. The DNA for the CDR3 is TGCGCCAGCAGCAAGGGTGGTCCTAGCGTGGGAGATACGCAGTATTTT.

This clone occurred a few times. The chain joins TRBV7-3 to TRBJ2-2; no firm D call. The CDR3 is made up of 13 amino acids. Germline V CDR1 and CDR2: SGHTA, FQGTGA. Trimming cost V 5 bases and J 4 bases, with 8 bases left between them. In DNA form, the CDR3 reads TGTGCCAGCAGCCTTGACCCCACCGGGGAGCTGTTTTTT. Encoded protein: CASSLDPTGELFF.

V is TRBV11-2 and J is TRBJ1-1, with 8 bases aligning to TRBD1. This CDR3 has 14 amino acids. Unmatched junction bases numbered 6, after V lost 5 bases and J lost 4 bases. CDR1 is SGHAT, CDR2 FQNNGV, per germline. The CDR3 DNA reads as TGTGCCAGCAGCCTAAGGGACAGGACCACTGAAGCTTTCTTT. This gives the protein CASSLRDRTTEAFF.

V gene TRBV5-4 combines with J gene TRBJ2-7; D might be TRBD2 (6 bases). From germline, CDR1 is SGHNT and CDR2 YYREEE (reference sequence). Between the trimmed V and J ends, which lost 5 bases and 4 bases, there was a span of 19 bases. This CDR3 contains 15 residues. CDR3 in amino acids: CASSRGDGSGYEQYF. The CDR3 DNA is TGTGCCAGCAGTCGTGGGGACGGGAGCGGATACGAGCAGTACTTC.

CDR3: CASRTVGDTGELFF. The CDR3 DNA reads TGTGCCAGCAGGACAGTAGGGGACACCGGGGAGCTGTTTTTT. The genes are TRBV6-5 and TRBJ2-2; D might be TRBD1 (5 bases). The CDR3 consists of 14 residues. From germline, CDR1 is MNHEY and CDR2 SVGAGI. V lost 6 bases to trimming and J lost 3 bases, with 11 bases between them.

The chain recombines TRBV3-1 (or the pseudogene TRBV3-2) with TRBJ2-2, with 10 bases matching TRBD2. In germline, CDR1 is LGHDT, CDR2 YNNKEL (reference sequence). There are 20 residues in the CDR3. With V trimmed by 4 bases and J by 1 base, 15 bases remained unmatched. CDR3 nucleotide sequence: TGTGCCAGCAGCCTTCTCCCCGGAGCGGGAGGGCCGGGGAACACCGGGGAGCTGTTTTTT. Amino acid sequence: CASSLLPGAGGPGNTGELFF.

This chain links TRBV10-3 with TRBJ2-1; 13 bases are shared with TRBD2. V was clipped by 6 bases and J by 6 bases; unmatched bases: 2. Germline loops: CDR1 ENHRY, CDR2 SYGVKD. The CDR3 is 14 residues long. The CDR3 region is CAIRGLAGINEQFF. In DNA form, the CDR3 reads TGTGCCATCAGGGGACTAGCGGGAATCAATGAGCAGTTCTTC.